Listed below are T cell receptor beta chains from one sample, sequenced in a study of cytomegalovirus exposure and HLA in healthy donors. The protocol was immunoSEQ multiplex PCR, while the TCRdb copy is restricted to in-frame clones and leaves out a portion. The sample consists of about 200,000 clones, 80% to 90% of them appearing once. The sample was PBMCs. Receptors originate from a young woman in good health and CMV-seronegative. The CDR3 runs from the conserved cysteine through the conserved F or W. D genes are given only for firm matches. Clone size is not always given. Where it is, it says once, few, many or a class for expanded clones.

few	TRBJ1-1	.	TRBV11-2	CASSLGGFEAFF	TGTGCCAGCAGCTTAGGCGGGTTTGAAGCTTTCTTT
.	TRBJ1-4	TRBD1	TRBV9	CASSPRTGPNEKLFF	TGTGCCAGCAGCCCCCGGACAGGGCCGAATGAAAAGCTGTTTTTT
.	TRBJ1-2	.	TRBV5-5	CASSLIPTDSYGYTF	TGTGCCAGCAGCTTGATCCCGACTGACTCCTATGGCTACACCTTC
.	TRBJ1-4	TRBD1	TRBV29-1	CSVVGQNNEKLFF	TGCAGCGTTGTGGGACAGAATAATGAAAAACTGTTTTTT
.	TRBJ2-7	.	TRBV6-1	CASSSPYEQYF	TGTGCCAGCAGTAGCCCCTACGAGCAGTACTTC
.	TRBJ2-7	.	TRBV2	CATQGFSDEQYF	TGTGCCACACAGGGATTCTCCGATGAGCAGTACTTC
.	TRBJ2-1	TRBD2	TRBV5-1	CASSLQTSGYNEQFF	TGCGCCAGCAGCTTGCAGACTAGCGGCTACAATGAGCAGTTCTTC
.	TRBJ2-5	TRBD2	TRBV4-1	CASSQVGGSQETQYF	TGCGCCAGCAGCCAAGTCGGCGGGAGCCAGGAGACCCAGTACTTC
once	TRBJ2-7	TRBD1	TRBV7-9	CASSSVTGDYEQYF	TGTGCCAGCAGCTCCGTGACAGGGGACTACGAGCAGTACTTC
.	TRBJ2-7	.	TRBV6-5	CASSPREGFTYEQYF	TGTGCCAGCAGTCCCCGGGAAGGGTTCACCTACGAGCAGTACTTC
.	TRBJ2-3	TRBD2	TRBV7-9	CASSLAVLAGTTDTQYF	TGTGCCAGCAGCTTAGCAGTGCTAGCGGGGACCACAGATACGCAGTATTTT
.	TRBJ2-7	.	TRBV23-1	CASSHYPEQYF	TGCGCCAGCAGCCACTACCCCGAGCAGTACTTC
once	TRBJ1-6	TRBD1	TRBV9	CASSVRDSNSPLHF	TGTGCCAGCAGCGTACGGGACAGCAATTCACCCCTCCACTTT
.	TRBJ1-3	TRBD1	TRBV5-1	CASSAGFAAGGSGNTIYF	TGCGCCAGCAGCGCCGGCTTTGCTGCAGGGGGCTCTGGAAACACCATATATTTT
once	TRBJ1-2	TRBD1	TRBV18	CASSPVPGQASGYTF	TGTGCCAGCTCACCGGTCCCGGGACAGGCGAGTGGCTACACCTTC
once	TRBJ1-2	.	TRBV6-5	CASSYSGTNGYTF	TGTGCCAGCAGTTACTCTGGGACAAATGGCTACACCTTC
.	TRBJ2-7	TRBD2	TRBV5-1	CASSLAASSGSLYEQYF	TGCGCCAGCAGCTTGGCCGCGTCTAGCGGGAGTCTGTACGAGCAGTACTTC
.	TRBJ2-3	TRBD1	TRBV7-2	CASSLVGQGADTQYF	TGTGCCAGCAGCTTAGTGGGACAGGGGGCAGATACGCAGTATTTT
.	TRBJ2-3	.	TRBV2	CASRSGRVLTDTQYF	TGTGCCAGCAGGAGCGGGCGCGTTCTCACAGATACGCAGTATTTT
.	TRBJ2-5	.	TRBV6-5	CASGSGRGTQYF	TGTGCCAGCGGCTCTGGGAGAGGGACCCAGTACTTC
.	TRBJ1-1	.	TRBV11-2	CASSLGSGEGHEAFF	TGTGCCAGCAGCTTAGGGTCAGGGGAGGGACATGAAGCTTTCTTT
.	TRBJ2-7	.	TRBV27	CASSFLGGEQYF	TGTGCCAGCAGTTTCCTGGGGGGCGAGCAGTACTTC
.	TRBJ1-2	TRBD1	TRBV2	CASSYRGRTYGYTF	TGTGCCAGCAGTTACAGGGGGCGGACCTATGGCTACACCTTC
.	TRBJ2-3	.	TRBV5-1	CASSLAGTAGDTQYF	TGCGCCAGCAGCTTGGCGGGAACGGCCGGAGATACGCAGTATTTT
.	TRBJ2-7	.	TRBV6-6	CASSYSGSGYEQYF	TGTGCCAGCAGTTACTCGGGCTCGGGGTACGAGCAGTACTTC
.	TRBJ2-2	TRBD2	TRBV5-1	CASSSRLAGGGGELFF	TGCGCCAGCAGCTCTAGACTAGCGGGAGGAGGCGGGGAGCTGTTTTTT
few	TRBJ2-1	TRBD2	TRBV30	CAWSPTSGGYNEQFF	TGTGCCTGGAGTCCTACCAGCGGGGGCTACAATGAGCAGTTCTTC
.	TRBJ2-4	.	TRBV28	CASSLLAKNIQYF	TGTGCCAGCAGTTTACTAGCCAAAAACATTCAGTACTTC
.	TRBJ2-1	.	TRBV19	CASKSGWGDEQFF	TGTGCCAGTAAAAGCGGGTGGGGCGATGAGCAGTTCTTC
once	TRBJ2-1	TRBD2	TRBV6-1	CASSASRAGREYNEQFF	TGTGCCAGCAGTGCCTCGCGAGCGGGGCGAGAGTACAATGAGCAGTTCTTC
.	TRBJ2-1	TRBD1	TRBV30	CAWSRDRGPYNEQFF	TGTGCCTGGAGTAGGGACAGGGGACCGTACAATGAGCAGTTCTTC
.	TRBJ1-1	.	TRBV5-4	CASSTNKNTEAFF	TGTGCCAGCAGCACAAATAAGAACACTGAAGCTTTCTTT
.	TRBJ2-7	.	TRBV7-8	CASSLVLAAPYEQYF	TGTGCCAGCAGCTTAGTTTTAGCCGCACCCTACGAGCAGTACTTC
.	TRBJ2-1	.	TRBV18	CASSRDGTRQGNEQFF	TGTGCCAGCTCACGAGACGGGACTAGACAGGGCAATGAGCAGTTCTTC
.	TRBJ2-2	TRBD2	TRBV5-4	CASSLNSGPNTGELFF	TGTGCCAGCAGCTTGAATAGCGGGCCAAACACCGGGGAGCTGTTTTTT